Listed below are T cell receptor beta chains from one sample, sequenced in a study of OX40 agonist ivuxolimab in advanced cancers. Assay: immunoSEQ multiplex PCR; the TCRdb copy retains only in-frame clones and omits some. The sample records 30,000 to 45,000 clones, approximately 80% being singletons. The sequenced sample was CD4+ or CD8+ T cells sorted from blood, obtained in a trial of the OX40 agonist ivuxolimab. The receptors here all came from an adult with an advanced solid tumor such as melanoma, head and neck, liver or kidney cancer. Each CDR3 is given with its conserved first and last residue. The D gene is left open where the match is weak. A clone size is listed for some rows: how often the clone was seen (once, few, many), or a class if it is expanded.

j_call v_call clone_size d_call cdr3_nt cdr3_aa
TRBJ1-1 TRBV6-5 NA TRBD1 TGTGCCAGCAGTTCCCTTACAGGGGACACTGAAGCTTTCTTT CASSSLTGDTEAFF
TRBJ1-1 TRBV29-1 medium-sized NA TGCAGCGTTACGGTGAACACTGAAGCTTTCTTT CSVTVNTEAFF
TRBJ2-1 TRBV7-2 once TRBD2 TGTGCCAGCAGCTTAAGGGGAGGGAGGGGTAACTACAATGAGCAGTTCTTC CASSLRGGRGNYNEQFF
TRBJ2-7 TRBV30 NA TRBD2 TGTGCCTGGAGACCGACTAGCGGGGTAACCTACGAGCAGTACTTC CAWRPTSGVTYEQYF
TRBJ2-5 TRBV4-2 large TRBD1 TGTGCCAGCAGCCAAGGGACAGGGAAAGAGACCCAGTACTTC CASSQGTGKETQYF
TRBJ2-1 TRBV25-1 NA TRBD2 TGTGCCAGCAGGACTAGCGGGGGCTCCTACAATGAGCAGTTCTTC CASRTSGGSYNEQFF
TRBJ1-2 TRBV30 once NA TGTGCCTCAGACTTGTCCGGTAACTATGGCTACACCTTC CASDLSGNYGYTF
TRBJ2-7 TRBV6-1 NA TRBD1 TGTGCCAGCAGGCAGGGACAGCCCGCCGAGCAGTACTTC CASRQGQPAEQYF
TRBJ2-7 TRBV5-1 NA TRBD1 TGCGCCAGCAGCCCAGATGGGACAGGGACTTCCTACGAGCAGTACTTC CASSPDGTGTSYEQYF
TRBJ1-1 TRBV25-1 few TRBD1 TGTGCCAGCAGTGGGACAGGAATCTCTGAAGCTTTCTTT CASSGTGISEAFF
TRBJ2-7 TRBV16 NA NA TGTGCCAGCAGCGAGTCTGACGGTTATAGGTACGAGCAGTACTTC CASSESDGYRYEQYF
TRBJ1-2 TRBV21-1 NA NA TGTGCCAGCAGCAAAGCGAAGATGAACTATGGCTACACCTTC CASSKAKMNYGYTF
TRBJ1-1 TRBV19 NA NA TGTGCCAGTAGTTCAGGGAACACTGAAGCTTTCTTT CASSSGNTEAFF
TRBJ1-5 TRBV27 NA NA TGTGCCAGCACAGGGAGGGGCAATCAGCCCCAGCATTTT CASTGRGNQPQHF
TRBJ1-1 TRBV7-9 NA TRBD1 TGTGCCAGCAGCTTATTAGGGGGCGCGGGCACTGAAGCTTTCTTT CASSLLGGAGTEAFF
TRBJ1-2 TRBV5-8 once NA TGTGCCAGCAGCTTGGGTCAGGGGCGCTATGGCTACACCTTC CASSLGQGRYGYTF
TRBJ1-6 TRBV7-3 NA TRBD1 TGTGCTAGCAGCTCCCGGGACAGTGATAATTCACCCCTCCACTTT CASSSRDSDNSPLHF